This T cell receptor (beta chain) was profiled in a study of yellow fever vaccine responses in identical twins. TCRdb recomputed calls from the RT-PCR reads with MiXCR, one row per CDR3 protein. The table has 3,600 or so distinct CDR3 sequences, around 80% seen once. This CDR3 spans 16 amino acids. V was trimmed by 0 bases and J by 2 bases, leaving 15 bases between them. Germline lookup yields CDR1 SGHRS and CDR2 YFSETQ. This TCR was recovered from a woman in her late teens or twenties who received the yellow fever vaccine. This sequence joins TRBV5-1 and TRBJ2-7; a possible D gene is TRBD1 (6 bases). The sample consisted of T cells from blood (PBMCs), unsorted or a sorted subset (not recorded which), taken before or after yellow fever vaccination (not recorded which). The chain's CDR3 is CASSLGATGITYEQYF. CDR3 DNA sequence: TGCGCCAGCAGCTTGGGGGCTACAGGGATCACCTACGAGCAGTACTTC.